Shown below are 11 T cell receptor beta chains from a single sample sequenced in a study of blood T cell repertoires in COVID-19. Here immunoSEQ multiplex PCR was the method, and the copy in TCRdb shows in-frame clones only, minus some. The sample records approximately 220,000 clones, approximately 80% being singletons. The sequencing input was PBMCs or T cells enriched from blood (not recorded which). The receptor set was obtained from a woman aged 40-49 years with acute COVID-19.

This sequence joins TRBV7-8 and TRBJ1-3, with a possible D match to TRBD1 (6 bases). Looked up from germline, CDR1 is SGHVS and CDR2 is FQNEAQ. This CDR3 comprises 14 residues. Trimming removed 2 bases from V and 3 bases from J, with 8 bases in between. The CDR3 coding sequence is TGTGCCAGCAGCTTAACAGGGAATGGAAACACCATATATTTT. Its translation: CASSLTGNGNTIYF.

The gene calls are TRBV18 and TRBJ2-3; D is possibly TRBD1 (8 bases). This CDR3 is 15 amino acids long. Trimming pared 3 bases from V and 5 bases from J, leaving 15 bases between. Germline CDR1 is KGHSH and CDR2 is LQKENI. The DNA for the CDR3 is TGTGCCAGCTCACCCAGGACAGGGAGGGAAGATACGCAGTATTTT. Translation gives CASSPRTGREDTQYF. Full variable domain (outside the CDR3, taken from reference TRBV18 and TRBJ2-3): NAGVMQNPRHLVRRRGQEARLRCSPMKGHSHVYWYRQLPEEGLKFMVYLQKENIIDESGMPKERFSAEFPKEGPSILRIQQVVRGDSAAYFCASSPRTGREDTQYFGPGTRLTVL.

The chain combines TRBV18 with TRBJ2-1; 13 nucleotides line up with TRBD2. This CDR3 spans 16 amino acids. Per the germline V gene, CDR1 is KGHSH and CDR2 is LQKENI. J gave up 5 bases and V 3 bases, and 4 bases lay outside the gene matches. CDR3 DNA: TGTGCCAGCTCACCTCGACTAGCGGGAGGACACAATGAGCAGTTCTTC. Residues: CASSPRLAGGHNEQFF.

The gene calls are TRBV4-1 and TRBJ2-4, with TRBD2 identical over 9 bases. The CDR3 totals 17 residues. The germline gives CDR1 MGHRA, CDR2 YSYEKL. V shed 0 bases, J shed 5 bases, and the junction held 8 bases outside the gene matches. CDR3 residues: CASSQDFAAGGQNIQYF. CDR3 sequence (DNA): TGCGCCAGCAGCCAAGATTTCGCGGCGGGGGGGCAAAACATTCAGTACTTC.

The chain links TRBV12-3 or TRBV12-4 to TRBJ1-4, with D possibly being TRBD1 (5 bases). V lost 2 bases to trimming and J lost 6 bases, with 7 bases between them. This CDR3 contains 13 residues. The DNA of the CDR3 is TGTGCCAGCAGTTTACAGGGTTATGAAAAACTGTTTTTT. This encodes CASSLQGYEKLFF.

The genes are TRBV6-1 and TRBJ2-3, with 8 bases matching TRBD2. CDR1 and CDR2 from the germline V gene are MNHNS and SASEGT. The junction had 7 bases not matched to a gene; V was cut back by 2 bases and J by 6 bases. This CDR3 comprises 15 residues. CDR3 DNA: TGTGCCAGCAGTGAATTCCGCGGGGGGAGCGATACGCAGTATTTT. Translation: CASSEFRGGSDTQYF.

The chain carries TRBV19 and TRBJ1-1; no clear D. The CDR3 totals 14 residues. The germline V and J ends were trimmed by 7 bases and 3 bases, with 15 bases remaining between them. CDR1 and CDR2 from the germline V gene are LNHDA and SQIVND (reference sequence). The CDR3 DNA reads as TGTGCCAGTAACGGCGCACCGGGGTACACTGAAGCTTTCTTT. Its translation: CASNGAPGYTEAFF.

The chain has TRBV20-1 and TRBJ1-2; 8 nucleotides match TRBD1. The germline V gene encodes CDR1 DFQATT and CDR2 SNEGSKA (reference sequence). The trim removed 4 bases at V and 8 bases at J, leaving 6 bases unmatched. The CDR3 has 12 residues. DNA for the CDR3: TGCAGTGCTATTGACAGGGGTCGGGGCTACACCTTC. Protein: CSAIDRGRGYTF.

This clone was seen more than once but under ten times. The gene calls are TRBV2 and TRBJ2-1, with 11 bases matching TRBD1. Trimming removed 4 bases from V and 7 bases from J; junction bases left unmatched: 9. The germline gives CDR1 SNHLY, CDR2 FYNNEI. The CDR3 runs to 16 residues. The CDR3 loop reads CASSAPDRGLYNEQFF. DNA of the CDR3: TGTGCCAGCAGTGCTCCGGACAGGGGGCTTTATAATGAGCAGTTCTTC.

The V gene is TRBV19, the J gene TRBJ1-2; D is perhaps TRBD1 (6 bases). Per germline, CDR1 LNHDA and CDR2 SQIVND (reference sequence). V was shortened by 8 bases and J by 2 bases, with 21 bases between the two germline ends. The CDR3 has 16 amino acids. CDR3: CASAPGTSTRNYGYTF. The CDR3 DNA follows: TGTGCCAGTGCCCCCGGGACATCTACACGAAACTATGGCTACACCTTC. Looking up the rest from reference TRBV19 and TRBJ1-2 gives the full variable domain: DGGITQSPKYLFRKEGQNVTLSCEQNLNHDAMYWYRQDPGQGLRLIYYSQIVNDFQKGDIAEGYSVSREKKESFPLTVTSAQKNPTAFYLCASAPGTSTRNYGYTFGSGTRLTVV.

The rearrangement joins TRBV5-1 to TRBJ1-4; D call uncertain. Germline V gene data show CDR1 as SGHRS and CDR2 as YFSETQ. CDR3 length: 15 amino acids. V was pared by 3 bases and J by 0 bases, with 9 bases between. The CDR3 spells CASSSLTATNEKLFF. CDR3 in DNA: TGCGCCAGCAGCTCTCTAACCGCAACTAATGAAAAACTGTTTTTT.